One TCR beta chain is described in this entry. The V segment lost 4 bases and the J segment 9 bases; nucleotides outside the gene matches: 18. There are 16 residues in the CDR3. Germline CDR1 reads SGHTS; CDR2 reads YDEGEE. The data originate from a study of cytomegalovirus exposure and HLA in healthy donors. The PCR had 60 Vbeta and 13 Jbeta primers. This table comes from immunoSEQ multiplex PCR, and its TCRdb copy is limited to in-frame clones, with some not included. This sample yields over 200,000 clones, of which about 83% are seen a single time; about 1.2% belongs to the top ten. Sequencing was done on a sample of PBMCs. The sequence derives from a human donor in good health. This chain connects TRBV5-8 to TRBJ1-1, with 7 bases aligning to TRBD1. CDR3 residues: CASSPGQRSEVGKAFF. CDR3 DNA: TGTGCCAGCAGCCCGGGACAGAGAAGCGAGGTGGGGAAAGCTTTCTTT.